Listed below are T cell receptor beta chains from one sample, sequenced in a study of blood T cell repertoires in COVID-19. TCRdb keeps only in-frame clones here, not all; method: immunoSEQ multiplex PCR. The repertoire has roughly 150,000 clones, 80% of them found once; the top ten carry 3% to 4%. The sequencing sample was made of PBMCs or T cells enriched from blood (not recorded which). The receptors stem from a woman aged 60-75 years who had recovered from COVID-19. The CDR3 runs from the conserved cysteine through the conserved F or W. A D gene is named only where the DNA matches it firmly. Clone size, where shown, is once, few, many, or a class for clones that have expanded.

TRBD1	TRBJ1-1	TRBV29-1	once	TGCAGCGTTGCGAGACAGGGGCACTATGAAGCTTTCTTT	CSVARQGHYEAFF
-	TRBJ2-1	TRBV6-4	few	TGTGCCAGCAGTGACTCCTATACTAGGCGGTCATACAATGAGCAGTTCTTC	CASSDSYTRRSYNEQFF
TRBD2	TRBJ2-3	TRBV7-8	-	TGTGCCAGCAGCTCGTTAAGCGGGGGGGCTGGAGATACGCAGTATTTT	CASSSLSGGAGDTQYF
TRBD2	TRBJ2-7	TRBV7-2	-	TGTGCCAGCAGCCTTAGGACTAGCGCTAGCTACGAGCAGTACTTC	CASSLRTSASYEQYF
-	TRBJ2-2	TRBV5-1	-	TGCGCCAGCAAAAGCGGCCCGAACACCGGGGAGCTGTTTTTT	CASKSGPNTGELFF
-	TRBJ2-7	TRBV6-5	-	TGTGCCAGCAGGGGGACAACTCGGGGTGGCGAGCAGTACTTC	CASRGTTRGGEQYF
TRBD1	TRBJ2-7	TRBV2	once	TGTGCCAGCCAAACCCGGGACAGGGCAATAAACTACGAGCAGTACTTC	CASQTRDRAINYEQYF
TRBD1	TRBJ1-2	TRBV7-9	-	TGTGCCAGCAGCTTCGGACAGGGCGGGAATGGCTACACCTTC	CASSFGQGGNGYTF
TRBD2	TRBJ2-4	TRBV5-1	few	TGCGCCAGCAGCAACTTCCCGACTAGCGGGGGAATAAACATTCAGTACTTC	CASSNFPTSGGINIQYF
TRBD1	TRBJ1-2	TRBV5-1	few	TGCGCCAGCAGCGGGGGACAGGGGCTTCCCGGGGGCTATGGCTACACCTTC	CASSGGQGLPGGYGYTF
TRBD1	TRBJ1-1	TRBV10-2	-	TGCGCCAGCCGGGACAGGGGGAACACTGAAGCTTTCTTT	CASRDRGNTEAFF
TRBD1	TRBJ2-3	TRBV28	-	TGTGCCAGCAGTTTACAGGGGGTGGGGCCAGATACGCAGTATTTT	CASSLQGVGPDTQYF
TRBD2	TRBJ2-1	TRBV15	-	TGTGCCACCAGCAGAGCAGGTAGCGGGCCTGACAATGAGCAGTTCTTC	CATSRAGSGPDNEQFF
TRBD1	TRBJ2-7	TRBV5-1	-	TGCGCCAGCAGCGCGCAACAGGGGGTTGGATCCTACGAGCAGTACTTC	CASSAQQGVGSYEQYF
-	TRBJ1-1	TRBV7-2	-	TGTGCCAGCAGCTTAAGACCCGCGGGCGTGGGAGCTGAAGCTTTCTTT	CASSLRPAGVGAEAFF
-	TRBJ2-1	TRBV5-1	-	TGCGCCAGCAGCCCCACCGGGGGTAGGGACAATGAGCAGTTCTTC	CASSPTGGRDNEQFF
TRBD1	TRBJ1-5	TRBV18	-	TGTGCCAGCTCTCTCGGACAGGGAAATCAGCCCCAGCATTTT	CASSLGQGNQPQHF
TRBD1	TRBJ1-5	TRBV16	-	TGTGCCAGCAGCCTACTAGGGGGCCAGCCCCAGCATTTT	CASSLLGGQPQHF
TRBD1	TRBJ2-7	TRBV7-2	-	TGTGCCAGCAGCATCCGGGACAGCAACACCTACGAGCAGTACTTC	CASSIRDSNTYEQYF
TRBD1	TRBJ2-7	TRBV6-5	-	TGTGCCAGCCGATGGACAGGAGCCGCCGAGCAGTACTTC	CASRWTGAAEQYF
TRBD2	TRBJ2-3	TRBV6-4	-	TGTGCCAGCAGTGACGGGGGGGGGTCAGATACGCAGTATTTT	CASSDGGGSDTQYF
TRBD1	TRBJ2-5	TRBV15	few	TGTGCCACCATCGCGACAGGGGGGCAAGAGACCCAGTACTTC	CATIATGGQETQYF
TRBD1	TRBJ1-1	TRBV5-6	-	TGTGCCAGCAGCTGGGGGACAGGGGGTCTTATCGCTGAAGCTTTCTTT	CASSWGTGGLIAEAFF
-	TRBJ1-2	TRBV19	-	TGTGCCAGTAGTATAGGAGAAGGCTACACCTTC	CASSIGEGYTF
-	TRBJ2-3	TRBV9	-	TGTGCCAGCAGCGTAGGAGCGGACACAGATACGCAGTATTTT	CASSVGADTDTQYF
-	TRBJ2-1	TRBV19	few	TGTGCCAGTAGTGGGGAGGCAGAGAGCTCCTACAATGAGCAGTTCTTC	CASSGEAESSYNEQFF
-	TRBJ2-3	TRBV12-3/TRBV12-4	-	TGTGCCAGCAGTTTGGCTAGCACAGATACGCAGTATTTT	CASSLASTDTQYF
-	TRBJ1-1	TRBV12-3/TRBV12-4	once	TGTGCCAGCAGTTTGCTCCTAGAAGCTTTCTTT	CASSLLLEAFF